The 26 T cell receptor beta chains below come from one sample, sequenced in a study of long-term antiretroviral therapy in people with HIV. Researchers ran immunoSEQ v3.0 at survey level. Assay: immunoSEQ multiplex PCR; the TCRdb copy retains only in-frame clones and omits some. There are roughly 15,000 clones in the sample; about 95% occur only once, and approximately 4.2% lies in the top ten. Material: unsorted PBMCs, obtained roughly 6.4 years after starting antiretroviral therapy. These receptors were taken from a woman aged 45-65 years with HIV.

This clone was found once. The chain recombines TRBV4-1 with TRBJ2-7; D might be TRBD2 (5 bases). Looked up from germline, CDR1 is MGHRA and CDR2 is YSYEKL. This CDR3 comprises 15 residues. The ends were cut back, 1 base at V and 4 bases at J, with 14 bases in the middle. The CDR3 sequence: CASSQVEGLQYEQYF. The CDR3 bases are TGCGCCAGCAGCCAAGTTGAGGGTTTACAGTACGAGCAGTACTTC.

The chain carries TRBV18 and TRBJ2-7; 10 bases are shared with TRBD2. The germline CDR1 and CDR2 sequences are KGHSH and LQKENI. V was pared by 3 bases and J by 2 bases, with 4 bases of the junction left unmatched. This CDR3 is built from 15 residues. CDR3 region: CASSPTSGTTYEQYF. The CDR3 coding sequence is TGTGCCAGCTCACCTACTAGCGGGACTACCTACGAGCAGTACTTC.

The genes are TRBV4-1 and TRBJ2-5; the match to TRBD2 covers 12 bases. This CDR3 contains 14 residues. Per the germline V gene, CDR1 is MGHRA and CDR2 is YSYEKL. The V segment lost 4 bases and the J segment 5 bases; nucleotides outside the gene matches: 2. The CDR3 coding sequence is TGCGCCAGCAGCCGACTAGCGGGAGAGGAGACCCAGTACTTC. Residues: CASSRLAGEETQYF.

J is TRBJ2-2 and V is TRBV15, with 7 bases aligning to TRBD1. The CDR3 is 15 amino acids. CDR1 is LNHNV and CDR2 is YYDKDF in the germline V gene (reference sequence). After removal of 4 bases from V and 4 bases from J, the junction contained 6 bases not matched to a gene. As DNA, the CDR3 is TGTGCCACCAGCAAGGGGGCGTCGGGCACCGGGGAGCTGTTTTTT. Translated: CATSKGASGTGELFF.

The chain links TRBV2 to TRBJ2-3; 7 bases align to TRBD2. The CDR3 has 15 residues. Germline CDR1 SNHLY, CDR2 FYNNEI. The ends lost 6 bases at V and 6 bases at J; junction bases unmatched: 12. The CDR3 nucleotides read TGTGCCAGCAGCAGGACCGGGGTGGGAGGGGATACGCAGTATTTT. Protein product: CASSRTGVGGDTQYF.

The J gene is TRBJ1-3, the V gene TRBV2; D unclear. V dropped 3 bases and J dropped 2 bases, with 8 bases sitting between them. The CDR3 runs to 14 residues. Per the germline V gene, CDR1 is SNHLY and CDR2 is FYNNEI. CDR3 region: CASSEWVAGNTIYF. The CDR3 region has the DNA TGTGCCAGCAGTGAGTGGGTAGCTGGAAACACCATATATTTT.

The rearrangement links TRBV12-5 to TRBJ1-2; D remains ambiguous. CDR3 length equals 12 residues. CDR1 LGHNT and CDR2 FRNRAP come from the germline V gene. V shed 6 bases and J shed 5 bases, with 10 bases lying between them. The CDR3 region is CASGAEAYGYTF. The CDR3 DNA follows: TGTGCTAGTGGGGCGGAGGCGTATGGCTACACCTTC. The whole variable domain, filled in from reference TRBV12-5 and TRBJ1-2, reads DARVTQTPRHKVTEMGQEVTMRCQPILGHNTVFWYRQTMMQGLELLAYFRNRAPLDDSGMPKDRFSAEMPDATLATLKIQPSEPRDSAVYFCASGAEAYGYTFGSGTRLTVV.

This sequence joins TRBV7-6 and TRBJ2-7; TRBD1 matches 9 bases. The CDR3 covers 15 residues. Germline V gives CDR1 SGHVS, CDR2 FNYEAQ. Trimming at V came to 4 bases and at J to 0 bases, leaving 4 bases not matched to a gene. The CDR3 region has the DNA TGTGCCAGCAGCTCGGGGACAGGGCCCTCCTACGAGCAGTACTTC. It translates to CASSSGTGPSYEQYF.

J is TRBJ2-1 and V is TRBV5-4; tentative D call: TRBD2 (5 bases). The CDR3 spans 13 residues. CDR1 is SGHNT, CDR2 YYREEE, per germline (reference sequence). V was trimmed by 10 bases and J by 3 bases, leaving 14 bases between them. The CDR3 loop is CAGRNGVYNEQFF. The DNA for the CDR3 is TGTGCCGGACGGAACGGGGTCTACAATGAGCAGTTCTTC.

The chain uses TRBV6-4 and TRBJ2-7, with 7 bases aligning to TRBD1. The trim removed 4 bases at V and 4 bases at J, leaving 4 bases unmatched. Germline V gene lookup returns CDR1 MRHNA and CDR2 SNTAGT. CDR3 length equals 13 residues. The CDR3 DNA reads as TGTGCCAGCAGTGGCAAGGGGGCATACGAGCAGTACTTC. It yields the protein CASSGKGAYEQYF.

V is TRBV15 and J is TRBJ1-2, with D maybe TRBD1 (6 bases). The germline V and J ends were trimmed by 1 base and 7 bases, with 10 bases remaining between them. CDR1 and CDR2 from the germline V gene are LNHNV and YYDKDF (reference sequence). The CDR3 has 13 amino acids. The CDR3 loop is CATSRGQEAGYTF. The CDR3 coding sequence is TGTGCCACCAGCAGAGGACAGGAGGCTGGCTACACCTTC. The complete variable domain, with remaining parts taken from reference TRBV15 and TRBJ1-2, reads DAMVIQNPRYQVTQFGKPVTLSCSQTLNHNVMYWYQQKSSQAPKLLFHYYDKDFNNEADTPDNFQSRRPNTSFCFLDIRSPGLGDTAMYLCATSRGQEAGYTFGSGTRLTVV.

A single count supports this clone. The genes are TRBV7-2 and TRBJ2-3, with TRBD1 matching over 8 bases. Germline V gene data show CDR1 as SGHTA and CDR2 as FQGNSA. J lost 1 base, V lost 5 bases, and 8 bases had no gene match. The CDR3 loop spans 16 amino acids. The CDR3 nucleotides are TGTGCCAGCAGCCCTCGGACAGGGAGAGGCACAGATACGCAGTATTTT. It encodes CASSPRTGRGTDTQYF.

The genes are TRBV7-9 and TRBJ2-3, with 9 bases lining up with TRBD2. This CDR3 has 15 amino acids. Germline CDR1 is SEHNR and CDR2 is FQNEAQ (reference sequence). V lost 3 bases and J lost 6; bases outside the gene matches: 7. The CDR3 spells CASSLREGISDTQYF. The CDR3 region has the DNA TGTGCCAGCAGCTTGCGGGAGGGTATATCGGATACGCAGTATTTT.

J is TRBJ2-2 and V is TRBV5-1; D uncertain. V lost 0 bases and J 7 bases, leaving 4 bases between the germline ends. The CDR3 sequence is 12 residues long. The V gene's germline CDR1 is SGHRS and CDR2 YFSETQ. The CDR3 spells CASSLGGGELFF. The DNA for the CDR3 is TGCGCCAGCAGCTTGGGAGGCGGGGAGCTGTTTTTT.

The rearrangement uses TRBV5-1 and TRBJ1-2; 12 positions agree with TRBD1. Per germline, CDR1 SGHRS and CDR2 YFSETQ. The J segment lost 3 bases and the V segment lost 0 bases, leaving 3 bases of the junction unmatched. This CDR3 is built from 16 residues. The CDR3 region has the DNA TGCGCCAGCAGCTTGGGGGGACAGGGGGCCGACTATGGCTACACCTTC. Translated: CASSLGGQGADYGYTF. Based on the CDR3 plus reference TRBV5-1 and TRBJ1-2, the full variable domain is KAGVTQTPRYLIKTRGQQVTLSCSPISGHRSVSWYQQTPGQGLQFLFEYFSETQRNKGNFPGRFSGRQFSNSRSEMNVSTLELGDSALYLCASSLGGQGADYGYTFGSGTRLTVV.

The CDR3 DNA reads as TGTGCCAGCAGTTTATCGTCTGCAGGGGAGGCCACCGGGGAGCTGTTTTTT. It encodes CASSLSSAGEATGELFF. The chain joins TRBV28 to TRBJ2-2; either TRBD1 or TRBD2 may supply D (6 bases each). CDR3 length: 17 amino acids. V was trimmed by 1 base and J by 4 bases, leaving 16 bases between them. Germline-derived CDR1 and CDR2 are MDHEN and SYDVKM.

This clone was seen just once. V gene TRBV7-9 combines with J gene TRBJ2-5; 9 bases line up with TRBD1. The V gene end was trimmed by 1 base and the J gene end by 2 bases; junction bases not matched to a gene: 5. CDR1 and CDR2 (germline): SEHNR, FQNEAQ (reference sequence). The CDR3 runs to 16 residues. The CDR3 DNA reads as TGTGCCAGCAGCTTAGGAGCGGGACAGGGACAAGAGACCCAGTACTTC. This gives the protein CASSLGAGQGQETQYF.

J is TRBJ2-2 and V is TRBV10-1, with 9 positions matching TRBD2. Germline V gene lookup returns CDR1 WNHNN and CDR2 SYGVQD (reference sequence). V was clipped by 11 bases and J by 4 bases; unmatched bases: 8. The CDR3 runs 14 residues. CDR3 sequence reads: CAGRLAAFTGELFF. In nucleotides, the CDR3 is TGCGCCGGACGACTAGCGGCCTTCACCGGGGAGCTGTTTTTT.

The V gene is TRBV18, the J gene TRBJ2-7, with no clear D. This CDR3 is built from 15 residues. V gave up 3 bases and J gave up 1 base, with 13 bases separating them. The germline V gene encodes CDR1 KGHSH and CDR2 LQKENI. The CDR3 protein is CASSPTSIPSYEQYF. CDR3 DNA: TGTGCCAGCTCACCGACTTCAATTCCATCCTACGAGCAGTACTTC.

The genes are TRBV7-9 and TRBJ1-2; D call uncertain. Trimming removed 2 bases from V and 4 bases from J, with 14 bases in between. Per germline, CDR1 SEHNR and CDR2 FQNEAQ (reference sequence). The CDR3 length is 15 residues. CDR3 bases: TGTGCCAGCAGCTTATCTACCATTTTTCTCTATGGCTACACCTTC. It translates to CASSLSTIFLYGYTF.

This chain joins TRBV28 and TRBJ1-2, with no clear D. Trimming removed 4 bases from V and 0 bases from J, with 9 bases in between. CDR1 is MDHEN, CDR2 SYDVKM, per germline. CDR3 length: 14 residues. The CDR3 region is CASSSGVSNYGYTF. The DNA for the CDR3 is TGTGCCAGCAGTTCTGGGGTTTCTAACTATGGCTACACCTTC.

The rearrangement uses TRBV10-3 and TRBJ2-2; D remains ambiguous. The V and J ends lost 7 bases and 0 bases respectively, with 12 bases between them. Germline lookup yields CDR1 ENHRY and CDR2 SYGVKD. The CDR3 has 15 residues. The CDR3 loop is CAITRELPNTGELFF. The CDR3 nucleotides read TGTGCCATCACGCGAGAACTCCCGAACACCGGGGAGCTGTTTTTT.

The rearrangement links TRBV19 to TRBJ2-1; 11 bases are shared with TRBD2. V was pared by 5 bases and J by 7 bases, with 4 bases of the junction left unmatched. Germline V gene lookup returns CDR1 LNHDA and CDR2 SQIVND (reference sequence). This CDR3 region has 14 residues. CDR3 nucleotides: TGTGCCAGTAGTTCTAGCGGGAGGAGAAATGAGCAGTTCTTC. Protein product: CASSSSGRRNEQFF. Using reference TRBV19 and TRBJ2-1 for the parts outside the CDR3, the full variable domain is DGGITQSPKYLFRKEGQNVTLSCEQNLNHDAMYWYRQDPGQGLRLIYYSQIVNDFQKGDIAEGYSVSREKKESFPLTVTSAQKNPTAFYLCASSSSGRRNEQFFGPGTRLTVL.

CDR3 sequence (DNA): TGCAGCGTTGATGTGTCCGGAGCCACTGAAGCTTTCTTT. This encodes CSVDVSGATEAFF. J is TRBJ1-1 and V is TRBV29-1; D is unresolved. CDR3 length equals 13 residues. Trimming stripped 3 bases from V and 4 bases from J, with 12 bases between. CDR1 and CDR2 from the germline V gene are SQVTM and ANQGSEA.

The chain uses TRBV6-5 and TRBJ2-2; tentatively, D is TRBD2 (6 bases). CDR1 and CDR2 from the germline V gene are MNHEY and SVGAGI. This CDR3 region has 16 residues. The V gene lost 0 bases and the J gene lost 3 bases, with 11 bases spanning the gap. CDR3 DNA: TGTGCCAGCAGTTACTCAGTACTAGCCGACACCGGGGAGCTGTTTTTT. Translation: CASSYSVLADTGELFF.

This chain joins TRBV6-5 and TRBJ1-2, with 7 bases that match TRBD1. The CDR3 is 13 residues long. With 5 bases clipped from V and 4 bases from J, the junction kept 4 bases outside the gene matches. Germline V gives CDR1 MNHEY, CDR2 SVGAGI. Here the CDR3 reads CASSGQVGYGYTF. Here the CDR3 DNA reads TGTGCCAGCAGTGGACAGGTGGGCTATGGCTACACCTTC.